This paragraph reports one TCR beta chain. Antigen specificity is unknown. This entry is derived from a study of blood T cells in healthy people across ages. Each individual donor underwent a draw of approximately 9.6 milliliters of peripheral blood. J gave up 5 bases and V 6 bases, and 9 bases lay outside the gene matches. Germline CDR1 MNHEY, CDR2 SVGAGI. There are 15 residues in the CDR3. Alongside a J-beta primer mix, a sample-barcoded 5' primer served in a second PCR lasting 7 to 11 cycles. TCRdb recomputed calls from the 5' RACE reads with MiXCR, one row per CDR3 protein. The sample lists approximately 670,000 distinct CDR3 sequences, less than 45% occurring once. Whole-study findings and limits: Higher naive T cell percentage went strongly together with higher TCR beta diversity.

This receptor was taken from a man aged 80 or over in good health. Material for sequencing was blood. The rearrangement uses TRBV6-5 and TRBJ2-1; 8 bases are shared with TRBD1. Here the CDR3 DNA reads TGTGCCAGCAGGAAAGACAGGGGAACCAACAATGAGCAGTTCTTC. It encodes CASRKDRGTNNEQFF.